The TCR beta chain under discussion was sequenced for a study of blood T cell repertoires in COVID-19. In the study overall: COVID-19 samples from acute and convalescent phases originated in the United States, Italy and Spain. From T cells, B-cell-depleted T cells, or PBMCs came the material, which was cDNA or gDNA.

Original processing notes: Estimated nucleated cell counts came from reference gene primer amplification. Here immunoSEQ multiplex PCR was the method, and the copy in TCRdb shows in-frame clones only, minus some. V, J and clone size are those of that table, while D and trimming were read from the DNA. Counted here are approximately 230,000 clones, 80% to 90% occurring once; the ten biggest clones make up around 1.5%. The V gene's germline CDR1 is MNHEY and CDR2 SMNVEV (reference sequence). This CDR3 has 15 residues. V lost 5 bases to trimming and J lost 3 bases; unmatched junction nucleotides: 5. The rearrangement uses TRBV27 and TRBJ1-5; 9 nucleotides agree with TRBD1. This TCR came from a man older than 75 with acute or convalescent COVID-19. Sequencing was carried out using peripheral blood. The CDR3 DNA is TGTGCCAGCAGTCCCGGGGACAGGGACAATCAGCCCCAGCATTTT. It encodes CASSPGDRDNQPQHF.